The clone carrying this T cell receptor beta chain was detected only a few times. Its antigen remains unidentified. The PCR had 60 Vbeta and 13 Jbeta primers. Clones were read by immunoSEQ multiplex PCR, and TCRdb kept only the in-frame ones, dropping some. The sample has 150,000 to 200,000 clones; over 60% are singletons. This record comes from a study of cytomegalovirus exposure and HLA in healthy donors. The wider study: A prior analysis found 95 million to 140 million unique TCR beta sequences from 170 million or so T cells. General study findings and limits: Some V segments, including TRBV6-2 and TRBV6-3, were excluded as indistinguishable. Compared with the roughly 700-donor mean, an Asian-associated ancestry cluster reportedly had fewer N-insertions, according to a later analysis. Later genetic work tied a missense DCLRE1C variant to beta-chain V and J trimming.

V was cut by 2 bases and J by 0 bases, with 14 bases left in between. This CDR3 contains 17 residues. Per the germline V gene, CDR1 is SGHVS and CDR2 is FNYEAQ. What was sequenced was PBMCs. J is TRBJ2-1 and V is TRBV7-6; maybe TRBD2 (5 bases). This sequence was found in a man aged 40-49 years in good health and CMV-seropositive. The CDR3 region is CASSLSSRGSSYNEQFF. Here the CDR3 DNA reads TGTGCCAGCAGCTTATCCTCCCGGGGTAGCTCCTACAATGAGCAGTTCTTC.